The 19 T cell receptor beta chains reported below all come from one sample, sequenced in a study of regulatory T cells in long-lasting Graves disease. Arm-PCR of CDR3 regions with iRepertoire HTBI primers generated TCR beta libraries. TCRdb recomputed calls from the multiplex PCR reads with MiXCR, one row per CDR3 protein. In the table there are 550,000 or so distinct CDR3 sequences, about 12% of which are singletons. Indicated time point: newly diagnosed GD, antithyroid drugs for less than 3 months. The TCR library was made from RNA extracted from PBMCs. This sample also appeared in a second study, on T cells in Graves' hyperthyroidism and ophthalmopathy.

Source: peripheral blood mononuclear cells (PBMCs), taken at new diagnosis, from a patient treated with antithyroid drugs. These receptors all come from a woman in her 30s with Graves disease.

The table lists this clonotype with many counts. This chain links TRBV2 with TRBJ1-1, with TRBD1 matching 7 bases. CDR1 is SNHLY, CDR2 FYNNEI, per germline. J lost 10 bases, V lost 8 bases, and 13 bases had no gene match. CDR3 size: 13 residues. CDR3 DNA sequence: TGTGCCAGCCGAATAGTTGCAGGGGGGCGAGCTTTCTTT. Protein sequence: CASRIVAGGRAFF.

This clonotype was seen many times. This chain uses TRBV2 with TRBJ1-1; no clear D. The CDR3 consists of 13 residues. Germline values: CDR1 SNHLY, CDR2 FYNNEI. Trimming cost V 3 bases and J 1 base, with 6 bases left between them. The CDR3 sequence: CASSDNTNTEAFF. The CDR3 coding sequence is TGTGCCAGCAGTGACAACACGAACACTGAAGCTTTCTTT.

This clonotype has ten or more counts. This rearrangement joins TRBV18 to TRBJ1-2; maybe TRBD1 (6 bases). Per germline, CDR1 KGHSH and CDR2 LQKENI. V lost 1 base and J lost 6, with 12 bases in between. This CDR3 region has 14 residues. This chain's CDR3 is CASSPRRDTDGYTF. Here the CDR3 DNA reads TGTGCCAGCTCACCACGTCGGGACACTGATGGCTACACCTTC.

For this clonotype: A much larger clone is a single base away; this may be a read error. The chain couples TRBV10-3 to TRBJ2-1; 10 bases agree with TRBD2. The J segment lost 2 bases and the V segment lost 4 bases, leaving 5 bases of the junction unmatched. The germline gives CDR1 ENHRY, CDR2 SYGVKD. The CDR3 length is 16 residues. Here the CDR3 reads CAISARLAGPYNEQFF. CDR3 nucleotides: TGTGCCATCAGTGCCAGACTAGCGGGCCCCTACAATGAGCAGTTCTTC.

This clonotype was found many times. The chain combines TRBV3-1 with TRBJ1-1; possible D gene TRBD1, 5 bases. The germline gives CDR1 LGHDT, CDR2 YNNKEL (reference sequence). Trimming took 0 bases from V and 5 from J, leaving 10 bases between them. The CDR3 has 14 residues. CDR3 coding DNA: TGTGCCAGCAGCCAAGAGTTCCGGGGGACTGAAGCTTTCTTT. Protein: CASSQEFRGTEAFF. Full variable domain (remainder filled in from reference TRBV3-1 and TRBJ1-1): DTAVSQTPKYLVTQMGNDKSIKCEQNLGHDTMYWYKQDSKKFLKIMFSYNNKELIINETVPNRFSPKSPDKAHLNLHINSLELGDSAVYFCASSQEFRGTEAFFGQGTRLTVV.

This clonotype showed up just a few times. The CDR3, as DNA: TGTGCCAGCAGCTTAGAAGGGAGTTTAGGTAAAAAACTGTTTTTT. Amino acids: CASSLEGSLGKKLFF. The chain recombines TRBV11-2 with TRBJ1-4; no reliable D call. Germline V gives CDR1 SGHAT, CDR2 FQNNGV. The CDR3 is 15 residues long. V lost 0 bases and J 9 bases, leaving 14 bases between the germline ends.

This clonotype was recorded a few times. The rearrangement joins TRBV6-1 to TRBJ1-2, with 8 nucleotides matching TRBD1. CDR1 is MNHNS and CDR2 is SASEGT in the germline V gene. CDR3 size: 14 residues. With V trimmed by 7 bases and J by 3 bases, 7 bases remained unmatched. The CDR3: CASTRQGFDYGYTF. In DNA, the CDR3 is TGTGCCAGCACTCGACAGGGGTTCGACTATGGCTACACCTTC.

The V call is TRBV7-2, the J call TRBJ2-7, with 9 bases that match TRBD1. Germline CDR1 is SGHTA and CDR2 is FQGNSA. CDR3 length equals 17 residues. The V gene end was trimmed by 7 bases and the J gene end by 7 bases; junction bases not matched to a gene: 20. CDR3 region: CASTPGRALQGAREQYF. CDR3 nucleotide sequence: TGTGCCAGCACCCCAGGGCGGGCTCTACAGGGGGCGCGAGAGCAGTACTTC.

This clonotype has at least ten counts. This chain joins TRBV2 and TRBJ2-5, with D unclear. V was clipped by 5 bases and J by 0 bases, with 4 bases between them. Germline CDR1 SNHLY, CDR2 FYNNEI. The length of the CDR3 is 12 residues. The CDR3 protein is CASSTYQETQYF. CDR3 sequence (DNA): TGTGCCAGCAGTACCTACCAAGAGACCCAGTACTTC.

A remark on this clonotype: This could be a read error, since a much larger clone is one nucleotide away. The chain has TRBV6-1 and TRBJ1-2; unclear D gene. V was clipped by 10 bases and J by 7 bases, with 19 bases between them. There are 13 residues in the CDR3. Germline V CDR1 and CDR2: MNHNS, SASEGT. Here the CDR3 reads CATRSPKGGGYTF. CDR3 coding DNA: TGTGCCACCAGATCCCCGAAAGGTGGTGGCTACACCTTC.

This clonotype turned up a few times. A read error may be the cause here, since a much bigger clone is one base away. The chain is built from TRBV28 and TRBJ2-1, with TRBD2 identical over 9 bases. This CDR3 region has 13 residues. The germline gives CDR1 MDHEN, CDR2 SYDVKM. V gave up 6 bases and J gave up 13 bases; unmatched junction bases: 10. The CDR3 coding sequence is TGTGCCAGCAGCGGCGGGACTAGCTGGCAACAGTTCTTC. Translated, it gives CASSGGTSWQQFF.

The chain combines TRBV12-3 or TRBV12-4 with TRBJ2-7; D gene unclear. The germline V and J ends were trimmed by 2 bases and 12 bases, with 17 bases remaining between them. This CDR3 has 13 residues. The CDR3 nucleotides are TGTGCCAGCAGTTTATACCCCGCAAGGCATGCGTACTTC. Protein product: CASSLYPARHAYF.

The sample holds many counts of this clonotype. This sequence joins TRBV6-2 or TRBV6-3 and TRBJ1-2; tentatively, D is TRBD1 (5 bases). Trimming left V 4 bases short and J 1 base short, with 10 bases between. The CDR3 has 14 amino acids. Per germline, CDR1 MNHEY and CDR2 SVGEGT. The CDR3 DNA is TGTGCCAGCAGTTCGACAGACTTTAACTATGGCTACACCTTC. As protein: CASSSTDFNYGYTF.

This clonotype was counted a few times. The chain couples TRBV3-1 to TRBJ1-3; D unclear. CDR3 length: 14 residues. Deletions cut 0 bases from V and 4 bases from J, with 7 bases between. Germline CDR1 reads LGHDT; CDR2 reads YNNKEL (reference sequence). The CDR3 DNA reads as TGTGCCAGCAGCCAAGAGAGCGGCGGAAACACCATATATTTT. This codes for CASSQESGGNTIYF.

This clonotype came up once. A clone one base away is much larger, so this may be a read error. The CDR3 DNA is TGTGCCATCTTCCCAGGGGCAGATACGCAGTATTTT. Its translation: CAIFPGADTQYF. The chain combines TRBV10-3 with TRBJ2-3, with TRBD1 as a possible D gene (6 bases). Trimming removed 8 bases from V and 4 bases from J, with 10 bases in between. The CDR3 sequence is 12 residues long. Per germline, CDR1 ENHRY and CDR2 SYGVKD.

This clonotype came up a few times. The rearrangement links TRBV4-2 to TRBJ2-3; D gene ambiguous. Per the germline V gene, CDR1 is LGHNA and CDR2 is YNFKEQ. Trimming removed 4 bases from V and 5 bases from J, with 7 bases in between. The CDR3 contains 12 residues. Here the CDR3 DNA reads TGTGCCAGCAGCCTTTATAAAGATACGCAGTATTTT. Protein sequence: CASSLYKDTQYF.

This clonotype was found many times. CDR3 residues: CASSYREDYGYTF. CDR3 nucleotide sequence: TGCGCCAGCAGCTACAGGGAGGACTATGGCTACACCTTC. The V call is TRBV10-2, the J call TRBJ1-2, with a tentative D call TRBD1 (6 bases). CDR3 length: 13 residues. Trimming removed 6 bases at V and 3 bases at J, with 11 bases between. The germline gives CDR1 WSHSY, CDR2 SAAADI.

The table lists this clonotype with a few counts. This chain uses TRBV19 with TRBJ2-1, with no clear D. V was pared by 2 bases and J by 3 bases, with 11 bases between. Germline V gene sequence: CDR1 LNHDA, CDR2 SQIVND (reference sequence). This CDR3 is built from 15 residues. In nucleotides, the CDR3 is TGTGCCAGTAGTATAAGTCTCTCGGTCTACAATGAGCAGTTCTTC. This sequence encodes CASSISLSVYNEQFF.

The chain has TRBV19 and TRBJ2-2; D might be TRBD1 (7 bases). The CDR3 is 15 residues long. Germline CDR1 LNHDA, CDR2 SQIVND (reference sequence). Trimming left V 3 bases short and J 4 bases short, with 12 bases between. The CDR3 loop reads CASSMAGGPTGELFF. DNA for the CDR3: TGTGCCAGTAGTATGGCAGGGGGGCCCACCGGGGAGCTGTTTTTT.